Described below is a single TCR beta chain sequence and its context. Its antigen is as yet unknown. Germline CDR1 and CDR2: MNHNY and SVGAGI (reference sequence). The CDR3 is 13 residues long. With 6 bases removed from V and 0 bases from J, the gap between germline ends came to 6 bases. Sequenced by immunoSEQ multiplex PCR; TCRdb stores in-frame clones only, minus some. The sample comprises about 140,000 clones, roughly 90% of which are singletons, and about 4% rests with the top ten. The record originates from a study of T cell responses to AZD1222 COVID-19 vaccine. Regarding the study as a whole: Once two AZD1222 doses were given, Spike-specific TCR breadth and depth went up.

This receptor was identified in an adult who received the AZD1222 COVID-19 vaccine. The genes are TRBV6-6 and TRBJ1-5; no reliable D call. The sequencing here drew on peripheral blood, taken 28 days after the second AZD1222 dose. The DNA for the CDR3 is TGTGCCAGCAGCCCAGATAGCAATCAGCCCCAGCATTTT. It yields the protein CASSPDSNQPQHF.